This T cell receptor beta chain emerged from a study of cytomegalovirus exposure and HLA in healthy donors. Regarding the study as a whole: A highly shared variant cluster was judged a likely technical artifact.

Primers: 60 Vbeta forward and 13 Jbeta reverse. Only in-frame clones appear in the TCRdb table, and some are missing; sequencing was by immunoSEQ multiplex PCR. This table has 150,000 to 200,000 clones, approximately 84% appearing once. Germline loops: CDR1 SGHNT, CDR2 YYREEE (reference sequence). The CDR3 runs to 16 residues. J gave up 9 bases and V 4 bases, and 11 bases lay outside the gene matches. This clone was recorded only once. Its antigen remains unidentified. The source of this sequence is a girl aged 10-17 years in good health and CMV-seropositive. The sequenced material came from PBMCs. The V call is TRBV5-4, the J call TRBJ2-1; 12 bases match TRBD2. The CDR3 is CASSALTSGSLSEQFF. CDR3 sequence (DNA): TGTGCCAGCAGCGCTCTGACTAGCGGGAGTTTAAGTGAGCAGTTCTTC.